The 7 T cell receptor beta chains below all came from one sample that was sequenced in a study of T-cell reconstitution after alpha-beta-depleted transplantation in children. It was with unique molecular identifiers that the TCRbeta library was prepared. One entry per CDR3 protein results from TCRdb running MiXCR on the PCR reads. The sample lists fewer than 1 million distinct CDR3 sequences, under 20% occurring once. The sequences come from PBMCs, mostly from graft donor cells, collected 360 days after TCRalphabeta/CD19-depleted stem cell transplant. These receptors originate from a male patient younger than 18 who had a stem cell transplant for acute lymphoblastic leukemia, so the T cells may come from the graft donor.

This sequence joins TRBV4-1 and TRBJ2-7; 8 nucleotides line up with TRBD2. Germline CDR1 and CDR2: MGHRA and YSYEKL. This CDR3 is 16 amino acids long. With 2 bases clipped from V and 2 bases from J, the junction kept 8 bases outside the gene matches. CDR3 in DNA: TGCGCCAGCAGCCAACAAGCGGGAGTTCTTCCCTACGAGCAGTACTTC. Translated, it gives CASSQQAGVLPYEQYF.

The chain joins TRBV4-1 to TRBJ2-1; 13 positions agree with TRBD2. V shed 0 bases, J shed 9 bases, and the junction held 2 bases outside the gene matches. Looked up from germline, CDR1 is MGHRA and CDR2 is YSYEKL. The CDR3 runs 15 residues. The CDR3 loop is CASSQEGLAGFEQFF. The CDR3 DNA reads as TGCGCCAGCAGCCAAGAGGGACTAGCGGGATTTGAGCAGTTCTTC.

The table lists this clonotype with a few counts. The genes are TRBV20-1 and TRBJ1-2, with D tentatively TRBD1 (5 bases). This CDR3 is 14 amino acids long. Trimming cost V 0 bases and J 4 bases, with 12 bases left between them. Germline loops: CDR1 DFQATT, CDR2 SNEGSKA (reference sequence). CDR3 sequence (DNA): TGCAGTGCTAGAGAGCTGGACACCGGCTATGGCTACACCTTC. Protein: CSARELDTGYGYTF.

This clonotype was observed many times. V is TRBV30 and J is TRBJ2-7, with unresolved D. This CDR3 contains 12 residues. Germline loops: CDR1 GTSNPN, CDR2 SVGIG (reference sequence). Trimming stripped 4 bases from V and 0 bases from J, with 7 bases between. The CDR3 sequence is CAWNRGSYEQYF. As DNA, the CDR3 is TGTGCCTGGAATCGTGGCTCCTACGAGCAGTACTTC. Full variable domain (remainder filled in from reference TRBV30 and TRBJ2-7): SQTIHQWPATLVQPVGSPLSLECTVEGTSNPNLYWYRQAAGRGLQLLFYSVGIGQISSEVPQNLSASRPQDRQFILSSKKLLLSDSGFYLCAWNRGSYEQYFGPGTRLTVT.

The table lists this clonotype with many counts. The chain couples TRBV12-5 to TRBJ2-3, with TRBD2 matching over 7 bases. Germline V gene data show CDR1 as LGHNT and CDR2 as FRNRAP. There are 13 residues in the CDR3. The CDR3 reads CAVEAGFTDTQYF. CDR3 nucleotides: TGTGCCGTGGAAGCGGGGTTCACAGATACGCAGTATTTT.

This clonotype was detected many times. The chain couples TRBV5-1 to TRBJ2-5; weak D call: TRBD2 (5 bases). Per the germline V gene, CDR1 is SGHRS and CDR2 is YFSETQ. Between the trimmed V and J ends, which lost 7 bases and 5 bases, there was a span of 9 bases. The CDR3 is 11 residues long. DNA of the CDR3: TGCGCCAGCGGTTCGGGGGAGACCCAGTACTTC. The encoded protein is CASGSGETQYF.

This clonotype was detected a few times. The chain combines TRBV3-1 with TRBJ1-5; the D gene is possibly TRBD1 (5 bases). Trimming pared 4 bases from V and 7 bases from J, leaving 11 bases between. The germline V gene encodes CDR1 LGHDT and CDR2 YNNKEL (reference sequence). CDR3 length equals 13 residues. CDR3 sequence reads: CASSPPGLQPQHF. In DNA, the CDR3 is TGTGCCAGCAGCCCCCCAGGGCTCCAGCCCCAGCATTTT. The full variable domain, with the rest looked up from reference TRBV3-1 and TRBJ1-5, is DTAVSQTPKYLVTQMGNDKSIKCEQNLGHDTMYWYKQDSKKFLKIMFSYNNKELIINETVPNRFSPKSPDKAHLNLHINSLELGDSAVYFCASSPPGLQPQHFGDGTRLSIL.